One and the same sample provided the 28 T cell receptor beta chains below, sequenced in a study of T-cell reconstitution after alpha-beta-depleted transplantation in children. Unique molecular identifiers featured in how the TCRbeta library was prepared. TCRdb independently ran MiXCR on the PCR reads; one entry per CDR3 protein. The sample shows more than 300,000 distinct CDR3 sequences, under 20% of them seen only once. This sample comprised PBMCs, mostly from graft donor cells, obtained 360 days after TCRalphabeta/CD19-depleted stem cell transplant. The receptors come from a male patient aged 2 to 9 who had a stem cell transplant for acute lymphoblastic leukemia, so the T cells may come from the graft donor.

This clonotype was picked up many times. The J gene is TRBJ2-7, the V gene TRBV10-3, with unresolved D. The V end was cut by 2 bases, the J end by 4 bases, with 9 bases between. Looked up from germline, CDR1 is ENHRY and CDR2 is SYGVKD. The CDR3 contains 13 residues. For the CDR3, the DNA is TGTGCCATCAGTGAGGGGATAGGGTACGAGCAGTACTTC. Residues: CAISEGIGYEQYF.

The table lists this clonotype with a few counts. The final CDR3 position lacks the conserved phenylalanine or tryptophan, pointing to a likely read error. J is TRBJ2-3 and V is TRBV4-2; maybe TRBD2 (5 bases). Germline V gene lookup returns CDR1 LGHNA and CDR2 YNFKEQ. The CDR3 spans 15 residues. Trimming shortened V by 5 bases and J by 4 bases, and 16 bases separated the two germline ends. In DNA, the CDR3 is TGTGCCAGCAGCGGGTCTAGTGGCGGGTCAGATACGCAGTATTCT. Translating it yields CASSGSSGGSDTQYS.

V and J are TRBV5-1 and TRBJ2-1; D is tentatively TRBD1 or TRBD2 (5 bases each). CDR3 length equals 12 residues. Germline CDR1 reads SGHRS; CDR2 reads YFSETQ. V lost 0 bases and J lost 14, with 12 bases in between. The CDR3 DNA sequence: TGCGCCAGCAGCTTGGGGGACCCCTTGAAGTTCTTC. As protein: CASSLGDPLKFF.

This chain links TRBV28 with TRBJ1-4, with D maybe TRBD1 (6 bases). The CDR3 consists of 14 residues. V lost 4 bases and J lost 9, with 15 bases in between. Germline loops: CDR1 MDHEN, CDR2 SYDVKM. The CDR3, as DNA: TGTGCCAGCAGTTCCACAACAGGGCCACAAAAACTGTTTTTT. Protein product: CASSSTTGPQKLFF.

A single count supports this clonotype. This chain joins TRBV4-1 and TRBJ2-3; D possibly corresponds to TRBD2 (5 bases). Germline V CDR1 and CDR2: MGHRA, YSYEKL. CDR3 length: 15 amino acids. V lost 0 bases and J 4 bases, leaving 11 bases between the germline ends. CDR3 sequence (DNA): TGCGCCAGCAGCCAAGACAACCCTAGCCCAGATACGCAGTATTTT. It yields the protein CASSQDNPSPDTQYF.

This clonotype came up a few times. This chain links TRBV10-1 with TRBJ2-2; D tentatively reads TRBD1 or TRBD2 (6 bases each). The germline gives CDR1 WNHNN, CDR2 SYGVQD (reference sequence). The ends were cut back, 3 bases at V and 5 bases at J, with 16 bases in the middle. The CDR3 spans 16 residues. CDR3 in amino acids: CASSEARGGGTGELFF. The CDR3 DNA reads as TGCGCCAGCAGTGAAGCCCGAGGAGGGGGTACCGGGGAGCTGTTTTTT.

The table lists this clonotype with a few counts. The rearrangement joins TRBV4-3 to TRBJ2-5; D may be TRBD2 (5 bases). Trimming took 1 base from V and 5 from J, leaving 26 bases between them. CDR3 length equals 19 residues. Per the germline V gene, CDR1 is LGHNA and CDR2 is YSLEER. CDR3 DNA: TGCGCCAGCAGCCAAGGATTAGGCGGGCAGCGGATTGACGTGGAGACCCAGTACTTC. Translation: CASSQGLGGQRIDVETQYF.

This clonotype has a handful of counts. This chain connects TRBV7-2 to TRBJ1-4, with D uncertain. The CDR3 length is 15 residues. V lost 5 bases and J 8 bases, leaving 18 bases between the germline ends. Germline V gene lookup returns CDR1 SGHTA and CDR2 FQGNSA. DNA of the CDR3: TGTGCCAGCAGCCTATACGGTGGACTGCGGGAAAAACTGTTTTTT. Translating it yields CASSLYGGLREKLFF.

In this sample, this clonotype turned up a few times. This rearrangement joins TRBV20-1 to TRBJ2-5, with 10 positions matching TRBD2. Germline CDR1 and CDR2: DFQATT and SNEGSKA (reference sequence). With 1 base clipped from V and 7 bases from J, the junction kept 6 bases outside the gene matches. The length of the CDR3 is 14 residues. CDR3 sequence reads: CSARGPLAGATQYF. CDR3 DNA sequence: TGCAGTGCTAGAGGTCCCCTAGCGGGAGCGACCCAGTACTTC.

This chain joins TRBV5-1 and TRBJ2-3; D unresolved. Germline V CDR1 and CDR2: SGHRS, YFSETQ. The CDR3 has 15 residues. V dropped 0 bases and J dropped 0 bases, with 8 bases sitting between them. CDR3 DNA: TGCGCCAGCAGCTTGGCTGCGGCTAGCACAGATACGCAGTATTTT. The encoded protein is CASSLAAASTDTQYF.

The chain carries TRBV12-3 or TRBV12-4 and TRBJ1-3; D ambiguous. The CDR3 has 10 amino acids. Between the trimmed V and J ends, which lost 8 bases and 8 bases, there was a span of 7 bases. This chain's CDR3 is CASGLHTIYF. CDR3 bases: TGTGCCAGCGGGTTACACACCATATATTTT.

The CDR3 DNA reads TGTGCCAGCAGCCCTCGGGCGACAGGGGGCATAACCTCCTACGAGCAGTACTTC. Translation: CASSPRATGGITSYEQYF. The chain recombines TRBV9 with TRBJ2-7; 10 nucleotides align to TRBD1. The CDR3 length is 18 residues. Germline CDR1 SGDLS, CDR2 YYNGEE. V lost 4 bases and J lost 0; bases outside the gene matches: 13.

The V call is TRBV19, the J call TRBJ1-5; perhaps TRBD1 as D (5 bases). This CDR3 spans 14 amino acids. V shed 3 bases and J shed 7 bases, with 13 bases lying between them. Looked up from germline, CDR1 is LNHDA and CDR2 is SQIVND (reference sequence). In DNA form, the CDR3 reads TGTGCCAGTAGTATCGCCAGGGTCACCCAGCCCCAGCATTTT. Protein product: CASSIARVTQPQHF.

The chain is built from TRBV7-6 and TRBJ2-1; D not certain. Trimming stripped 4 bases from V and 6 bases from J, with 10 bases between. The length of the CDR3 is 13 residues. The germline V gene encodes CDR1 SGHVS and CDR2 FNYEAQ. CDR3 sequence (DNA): TGTGCCAGCAGCTCCTTAGCTGGCAATGAGCAGTTCTTC. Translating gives CASSSLAGNEQFF.

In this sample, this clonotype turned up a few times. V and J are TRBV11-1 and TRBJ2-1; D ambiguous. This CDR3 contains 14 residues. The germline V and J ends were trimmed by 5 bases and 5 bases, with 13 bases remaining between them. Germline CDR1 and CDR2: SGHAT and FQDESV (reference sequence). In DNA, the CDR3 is TGTGCCAGCAGCGAGACTGGCCTTCACAATGAGCAGTTCTTC. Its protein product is CASSETGLHNEQFF.

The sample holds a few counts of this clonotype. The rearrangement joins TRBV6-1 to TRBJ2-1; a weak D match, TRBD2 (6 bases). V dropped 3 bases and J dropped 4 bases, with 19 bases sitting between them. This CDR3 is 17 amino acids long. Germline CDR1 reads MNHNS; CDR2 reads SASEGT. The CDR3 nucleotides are TGTGCCAGCAGTGATTCCATAGTTTTAGGACTATACAATGAGCAGTTCTTC. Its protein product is CASSDSIVLGLYNEQFF.

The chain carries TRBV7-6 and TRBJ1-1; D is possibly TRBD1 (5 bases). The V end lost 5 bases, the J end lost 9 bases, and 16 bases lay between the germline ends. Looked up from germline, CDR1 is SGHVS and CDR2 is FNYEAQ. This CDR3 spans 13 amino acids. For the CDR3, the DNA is TGTGCCAGCAGCCCCGGTAGGACACTGAAAGCTTTCTTT. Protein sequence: CASSPGRTLKAFF.

The CDR3 reads CASYIAGGTDTQYF. CDR3 in DNA: TGTGCCAGCTATATAGCGGGAGGTACAGATACGCAGTATTTT. The chain recombines TRBV7-2 with TRBJ2-3; 10 bases map to TRBD2. Germline assignment: CDR1 SGHTA and CDR2 FQGNSA. J was trimmed by 3 bases and V by 8 bases; bases with no gene match: 5. The CDR3 runs 14 residues.

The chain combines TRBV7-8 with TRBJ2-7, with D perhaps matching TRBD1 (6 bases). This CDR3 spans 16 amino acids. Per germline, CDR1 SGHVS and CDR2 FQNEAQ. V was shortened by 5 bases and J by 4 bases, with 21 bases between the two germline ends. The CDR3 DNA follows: TGTGCCAGCAGCCGCCCACAGGGTCCAGAGGCTTACGAGCAGTACTTC. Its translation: CASSRPQGPEAYEQYF.

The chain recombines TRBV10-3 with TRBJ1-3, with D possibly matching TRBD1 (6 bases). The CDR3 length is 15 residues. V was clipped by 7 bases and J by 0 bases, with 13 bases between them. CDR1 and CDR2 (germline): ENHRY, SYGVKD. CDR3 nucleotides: TGTGCCATCAAGGAACAGGGAAGCTCTGGAAACACCATATATTTT. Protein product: CAIKEQGSSGNTIYF.

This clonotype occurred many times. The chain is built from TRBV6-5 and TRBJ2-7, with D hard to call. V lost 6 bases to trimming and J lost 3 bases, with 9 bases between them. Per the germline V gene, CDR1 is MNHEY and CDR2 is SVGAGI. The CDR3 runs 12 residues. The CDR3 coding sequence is TGTGCCAGCAGCAATATATACTACGAGCAGTACTTC. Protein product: CASSNIYYEQYF.

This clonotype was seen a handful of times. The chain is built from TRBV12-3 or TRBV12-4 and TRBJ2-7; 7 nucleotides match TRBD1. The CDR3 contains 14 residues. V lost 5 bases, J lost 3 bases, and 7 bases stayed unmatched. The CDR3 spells CASSLTGLNYEQYF. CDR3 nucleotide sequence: TGTGCCAGCAGTCTGACAGGGCTTAACTACGAGCAGTACTTC.

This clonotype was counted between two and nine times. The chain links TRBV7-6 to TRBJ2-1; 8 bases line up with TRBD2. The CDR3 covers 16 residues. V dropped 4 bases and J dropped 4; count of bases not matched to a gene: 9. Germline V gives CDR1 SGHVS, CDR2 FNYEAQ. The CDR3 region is CASSSASGSLYNEQFF. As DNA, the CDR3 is TGTGCCAGCAGCTCCGCCAGCGGGAGTCTTTACAATGAGCAGTTCTTC.

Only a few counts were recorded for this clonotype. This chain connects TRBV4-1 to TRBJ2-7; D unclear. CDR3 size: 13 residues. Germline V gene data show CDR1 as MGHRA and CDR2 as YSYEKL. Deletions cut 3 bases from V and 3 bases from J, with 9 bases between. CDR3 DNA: TGCGCCAGCAGCCAGGCGTATTACTACGAGCAGTACTTC. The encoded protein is CASSQAYYYEQYF.

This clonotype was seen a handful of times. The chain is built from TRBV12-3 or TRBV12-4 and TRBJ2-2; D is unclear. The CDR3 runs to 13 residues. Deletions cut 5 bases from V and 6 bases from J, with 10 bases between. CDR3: CASSTPKAGELFF. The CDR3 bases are TGTGCCAGCAGTACCCCAAAAGCCGGGGAGCTGTTTTTT.

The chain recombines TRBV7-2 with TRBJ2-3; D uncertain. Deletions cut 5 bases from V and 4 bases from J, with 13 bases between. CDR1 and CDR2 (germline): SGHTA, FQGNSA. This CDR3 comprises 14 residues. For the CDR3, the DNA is TGTGCCAGCAGCCGAGACTCGCAAGCAGATACGCAGTATTTT. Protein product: CASSRDSQADTQYF.

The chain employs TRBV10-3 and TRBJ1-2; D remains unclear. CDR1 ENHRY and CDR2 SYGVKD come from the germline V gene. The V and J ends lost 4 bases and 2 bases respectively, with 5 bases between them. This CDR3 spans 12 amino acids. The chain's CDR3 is CAISASNYGYTF. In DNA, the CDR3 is TGTGCCATCAGTGCGAGCAACTATGGCTACACCTTC.

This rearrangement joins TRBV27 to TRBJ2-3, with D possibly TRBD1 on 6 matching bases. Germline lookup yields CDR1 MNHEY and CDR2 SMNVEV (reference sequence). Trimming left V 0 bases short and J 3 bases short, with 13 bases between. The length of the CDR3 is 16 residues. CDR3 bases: TGTGCCAGCAGTTTATCAGGGGGTCCGTGGACAGATACGCAGTATTTT. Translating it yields CASSLSGGPWTDTQYF.